One and the same sample provided the 23 T cell receptor beta chains below, sequenced in a study of regulatory T cells in long-lasting Graves disease. Time point in this sample: newly diagnosed GD, antithyroid drugs for less than 3 months. The TCR library was made from RNA that had been extracted from PBMCs in TRIzol. For TCR beta, libraries came from iRepertoire HTBI primers and Arm-PCR of CDR3 regions. MiXCR, applied by TCRdb to the multiplex PCR reads, yields one record per CDR3 protein. The sample includes about 500,000 distinct CDR3 sequences, 16% of them seen just once. These same data were also listed under a study on T cells in Graves' hyperthyroidism and ophthalmopathy.

The input for sequencing was peripheral blood mononuclear cells (PBMCs), taken at new diagnosis, from a patient treated with antithyroid drugs. The source of these receptors is a man aged 35-49 years with Graves disease.

In its sample, this clonotype was seen many times. The rearrangement joins TRBV5-1 to TRBJ2-1; 8 bases line up with TRBD2. This CDR3 has 16 amino acids. Germline assignment: CDR1 SGHRS and CDR2 YFSETQ. Unmatched junction bases numbered 11, after V lost 4 bases and J lost 5 bases. The CDR3 loop reads CASSLNGLASDNEQFF. The CDR3 bases are TGCGCCAGCAGCCTCAACGGACTAGCATCGGACAATGAGCAGTTCTTC. Based on the CDR3 plus reference TRBV5-1 and TRBJ2-1, the full variable domain is KAGVTQTPRYLIKTRGQQVTLSCSPISGHRSVSWYQQTPGQGLQFLFEYFSETQRNKGNFPGRFSGRQFSNSRSEMNVSTLELGDSALYLCASSLNGLASDNEQFFGPGTRLTVL.

This clonotype was counted many times. The genes are TRBV11-2 and TRBJ2-5; 9 bases are shared with TRBD2. Germline V gene sequence: CDR1 SGHAT, CDR2 FQNNGV. CDR3 size: 18 residues. With 0 bases clipped from V and 7 bases from J, the junction kept 15 bases outside the gene matches. The CDR3 protein is CASSLEFRREGLGATQYF. The CDR3, as DNA: TGTGCCAGCAGCTTAGAGTTTCGGCGGGAGGGCCTTGGGGCGACCCAGTACTTC.

This clonotype was counted ten times or more. The V gene is TRBV20-1, the J gene TRBJ2-3, with D unresolved. The V and J ends lost 2 bases and 0 bases respectively, with 6 bases between them. The CDR3 contains 13 residues. The V gene's germline CDR1 is DFQATT and CDR2 SNEGSKA (reference sequence). The CDR3 nucleotides are TGCAGTGCTAGATTTTCTAGCACAGATACGCAGTATTTT. Translated: CSARFSSTDTQYF.

This clonotype was picked up a small number of times. The chain uses TRBV19 and TRBJ2-1, with D unclear. The CDR3 has 14 amino acids. Per the germline V gene, CDR1 is LNHDA and CDR2 is SQIVND (reference sequence). V lost 3 bases and J 4 bases, leaving 10 bases between the germline ends. CDR3 loop: CASSMFGNYNEQFF. Written as DNA, the CDR3 is TGTGCCAGTAGTATGTTTGGTAATTACAATGAGCAGTTCTTC.

This clonotype was seen many times. DNA for the CDR3: TGTGCCAGCTCACCAGGGACCATGAACACTGAAGCTTTCTTT. It codes for CASSPGTMNTEAFF. The V gene is TRBV18, the J gene TRBJ1-1, with D perhaps matching TRBD1 (5 bases). Germline CDR1 and CDR2: KGHSH and LQKENI. Trimming took off 2 bases at V and 0 bases at J, with 7 bases between the two ends. The CDR3 loop spans 14 amino acids.

The chain's CDR3 is CSAADRGYGYTF. The CDR3 DNA reads as TGCAGCGCAGCAGACAGGGGCTATGGCTACACCTTC. The chain links TRBV29-1 to TRBJ1-2, with 8 bases identical to TRBD1. With 7 bases clipped from V and 4 bases from J, the junction kept 5 bases outside the gene matches. This CDR3 comprises 12 residues. Germline CDR1 and CDR2: SQVTM and ANQGSEA. The variable domain in full, completed from reference TRBV29-1 and TRBJ1-2, reads SAVISQKPSRDICQRGTSLTIQCQVDSQVTMMFWYRQQPGQSLTLIATANQGSEATYESGFVIDKFPISRPNLTFSTLTVSNMSPEDSSIYLCSAADRGYGYTFGSGTRLTVV.

Ten or more counts support this clonotype. The CDR3: CASGLTSGYAGELFF. The CDR3 DNA is TGTGCTAGTGGTTTGACGTCAGGGTACGCCGGGGAGCTGTTTTTT. The chain combines TRBV12-5 with TRBJ2-2, with D perhaps matching TRBD1 (5 bases). This CDR3 is built from 15 residues. Germline V CDR1 and CDR2: LGHNT, FRNRAP. Trimming pared 2 bases from V and 6 bases from J, leaving 13 bases between.

This clonotype was found many times. The chain employs TRBV20-1 and TRBJ2-7; TRBD1 is a possible D gene (6 bases). The V end was cut by 4 bases, the J end by 0 bases, with 13 bases between. The CDR3 totals 14 residues. The germline gives CDR1 DFQATT, CDR2 SNEGSKA (reference sequence). The CDR3 protein is CSATGHLLSYEQYF. The CDR3 bases are TGCAGTGCTACGGGACATTTGCTCTCCTACGAGCAGTACTTC.

The chain couples TRBV6-5 to TRBJ1-5; tentative D call: TRBD1 (5 bases). Germline V CDR1 and CDR2: MNHEY, SVGAGI. The CDR3 contains 15 residues. Trimming shortened V by 0 bases and J by 6 bases, and 12 bases separated the two germline ends. Here the CDR3 reads CASSYSRQGGQPQHF. The DNA of the CDR3 is TGTGCCAGCAGTTACTCTCGGCAGGGAGGTCAGCCCCAGCATTTT.

This clonotype has a count of ten or more. As DNA, the CDR3 is TGTGCCAGCAGTCTATCTGGTGAGCAGTTCTTC. It specifies CASSLSGEQFF. V gene TRBV11-1 combines with J gene TRBJ2-1; unclear D gene. V shed 6 bases and J shed 9 bases, with 9 bases lying between them. CDR3 size: 11 residues. Germline V CDR1 and CDR2: SGHAT, FQDESV (reference sequence).

The gene calls are TRBV6-1 and TRBJ1-2, with 7 bases that match TRBD1. The J segment lost 7 bases and the V segment lost 5 bases, leaving 10 bases of the junction unmatched. This CDR3 has 14 amino acids. Per germline, CDR1 MNHNS and CDR2 SASEGT. In DNA form, the CDR3 reads TGTGCCAGCAGTACTCAGGGGGGATCTCCTGGCTACACCTTC. The encoded protein is CASSTQGGSPGYTF.

In this sample, this clonotype turned up a few times. One base away lies a much larger clone, so this may be a sequencing read error. The chain has TRBV28 and TRBJ2-7, with a possible D match to TRBD1 (7 bases). Germline CDR1 and CDR2: MDHEN and SYDVKM. The CDR3 consists of 14 residues. V was clipped by 5 bases and J by 4 bases, with 15 bases between them. CDR3 amino acids: CASSQIRGEYEQYF. The CDR3, as DNA: TGTGCCAGCAGTCAGATCAGGGGGGAATACGAGCAGTACTTC. Based on the CDR3 plus reference TRBV28 and TRBJ2-7, the full variable domain is DVKVTQSSRYLVKRTGEKVFLECVQDMDHENMFWYRQDPGLGLRLIYFSYDVKMKEKGDIPEGYSVSREKKERFSLILESASTNQTSMYLCASSQIRGEYEQYFGPGTRLTVT.

This sequence joins TRBV2 and TRBJ2-7, with TRBD1 matching 9 bases. In germline, CDR1 is SNHLY, CDR2 FYNNEI. There are 14 residues in the CDR3. V dropped 3 bases and J dropped 4; count of bases not matched to a gene: 4. CDR3: CASSENRGLYEQYF. The DNA for the CDR3 is TGTGCCAGCAGTGAGAACAGGGGGCTTTACGAGCAGTACTTC. The complete variable domain, with remaining parts taken from reference TRBV2 and TRBJ2-7, reads EPEVTQTPSHQVTQMGQEVILRCVPISNHLYFYWYRQILGQKVEFLVSFYNNEISEKSEIFDDQFSVERPDGSNFTLKIRSTKLEDSAMYFCASSENRGLYEQYFGPGTRLTVT.

This clonotype appeared many times. V is TRBV28 and J is TRBJ1-2; D not certain. Germline assignment: CDR1 MDHEN and CDR2 SYDVKM. V lost 5 bases to trimming and J lost 4 bases, with 17 bases between them. The CDR3 extends over 15 amino acids. CDR3 in amino acids: CASSPPGRLGYGYTF. CDR3 nucleotides: TGTGCCAGCAGTCCCCCGGGCAGGTTAGGCTATGGCTACACCTTC.

CDR3 sequence reads: CASSLVTGLGNQPQHF. In nucleotides, the CDR3 is TGTGCCAGCAGTTTAGTTACAGGACTAGGAAATCAGCCCCAGCATTTT. The rearrangement links TRBV28 to TRBJ1-5; D may be TRBD1 (5 bases). With 2 bases removed from V and 4 bases from J, the gap between germline ends came to 15 bases. The germline V gene encodes CDR1 MDHEN and CDR2 SYDVKM. The CDR3 totals 16 residues.

This clonotype has a handful of counts. The rearrangement links TRBV5-4 to TRBJ1-4, with a weak D call TRBD1 (5 bases). From germline, CDR1 is SGHNT and CDR2 YYREEE (reference sequence). The CDR3 contains 15 residues. The germline V and J ends were trimmed by 0 bases and 4 bases, with 10 bases remaining between them. The CDR3 sequence: CASSLGGASNEKLFF. The CDR3 coding sequence is TGTGCCAGCAGCTTGGGGGGCGCAAGTAATGAAAAACTGTTTTTT.

This clonotype occurred many times. The CDR3 nucleotides are TGTGCCAGCAGTGAACGACGGACAACCAGGGGGAACGAGCAGTTCTTC. It translates to CASSERRTTRGNEQFF. The chain employs TRBV6-2 or TRBV6-3 and TRBJ2-1; TRBD1 agrees at 7 bases. This CDR3 region has 16 residues. The germline V gene has CDR1 MNHEY and CDR2 SVGEGT. Unmatched junction bases numbered 17, after V lost 5 bases and J lost 10 bases.

The V gene is TRBV11-2, the J gene TRBJ2-1; D is ambiguous. The V end lost 1 base, the J end lost 7 bases, and 11 bases lay between the germline ends. The germline V gene encodes CDR1 SGHAT and CDR2 FQNNGV. The CDR3 runs to 14 residues. Here the CDR3 reads CASSLAGKGNEQFF. The DNA of the CDR3 is TGTGCCAGCAGCTTAGCCGGTAAGGGAAATGAGCAGTTCTTC.

This clonotype was observed a few times. The rearrangement joins TRBV9 to TRBJ1-1; perhaps TRBD1 as D (6 bases). This CDR3 comprises 15 residues. Looked up from germline, CDR1 is SGDLS and CDR2 is YYNGEE. The V end was cut by 4 bases, the J end by 1 base, with 14 bases between. The CDR3, as DNA: TGTGCCAGCAGCCCTACAACGACAGGGAACACTGAAGCTTTCTTT. It encodes CASSPTTTGNTEAFF.

The table lists this clonotype with many counts. The DNA of the CDR3 is TGTGCCACCAGCAGAGAGGGTTACGGGGCTTACGAGCAGTACTTC. Protein product: CATSREGYGAYEQYF. The chain couples TRBV15 to TRBJ2-7, with D perhaps given as TRBD1 or TRBD2 (5 bases each). Germline loops: CDR1 LNHNV, CDR2 YYDKDF (reference sequence). The V and J ends lost 0 bases and 4 bases respectively, with 13 bases between them. The CDR3 has 15 amino acids.

In its sample, this clonotype was seen many times. The rearrangement uses TRBV29-1 and TRBJ2-3, with 8 bases that match TRBD1. Trimming removed 6 bases from V and 3 bases from J; junction bases left unmatched: 14. Looked up from germline, CDR1 is SQVTM and CDR2 is ANQGSEA. The CDR3 is 16 residues long. The CDR3 DNA follows: TGCAGCGTGACGGGACAGGCTCCTAAAAGAACAGATACGCAGTATTTT. The encoded protein is CSVTGQAPKRTDTQYF.

As concerns this clonotype: Since a much larger clone is just one base distant, this may be a read error. The chain combines TRBV7-2 with TRBJ2-7; 7 bases line up with TRBD2. CDR3 size: 14 residues. V was pared by 10 bases and J by 0 bases, with 9 bases of the junction left unmatched. CDR1 is SGHTA and CDR2 is FQGNSA in the germline V gene. The CDR3 nucleotides read TGTGCCAACAGTCGTGGCGGGAGCTCCTACGAGCAGTACTTC. The encoded protein is CANSRGGSSYEQYF.

This clonotype was recorded many times. This chain joins TRBV28 and TRBJ1-1; TRBD1 is a possible D gene (5 bases). The CDR3 is made up of 14 amino acids. From germline, CDR1 is MDHEN and CDR2 SYDVKM. Trimming took 7 bases from V and 4 from J, leaving 16 bases between them. CDR3 bases: TGTGCCAGCATGATGCCAGGCGGGACCACTGAAGCTTTCTTT. Amino acids: CASMMPGGTTEAFF.